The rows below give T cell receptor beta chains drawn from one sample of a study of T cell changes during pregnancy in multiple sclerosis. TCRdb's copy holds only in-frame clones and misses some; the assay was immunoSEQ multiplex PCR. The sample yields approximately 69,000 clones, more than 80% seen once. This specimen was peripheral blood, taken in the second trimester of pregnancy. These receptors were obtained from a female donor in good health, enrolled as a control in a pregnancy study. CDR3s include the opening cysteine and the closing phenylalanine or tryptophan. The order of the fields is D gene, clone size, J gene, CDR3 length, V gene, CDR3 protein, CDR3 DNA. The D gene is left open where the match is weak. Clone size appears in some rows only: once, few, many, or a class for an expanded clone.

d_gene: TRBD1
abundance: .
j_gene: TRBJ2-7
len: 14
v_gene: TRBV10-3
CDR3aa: CAISFGQGSSEQYF
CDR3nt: TGTGCCATCAGCTTCGGACAGGGTTCTTCCGAGCAGTACTTC

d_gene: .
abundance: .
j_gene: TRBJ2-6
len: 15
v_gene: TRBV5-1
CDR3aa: CASSLQGSGANVLTF
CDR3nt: TGCGCCAGCAGCTTGCAGGGTTCTGGGGCCAACGTCCTGACTTTC

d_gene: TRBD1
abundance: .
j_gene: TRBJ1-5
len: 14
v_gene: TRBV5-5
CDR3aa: CASSRDRNIQPQHF
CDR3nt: TGTGCCAGCAGCCGGGACAGGAATATTCAGCCCCAGCATTTT

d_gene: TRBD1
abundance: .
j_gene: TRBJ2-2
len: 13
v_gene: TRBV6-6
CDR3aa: CASSPNRGGELFF
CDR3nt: TGTGCCAGCAGTCCAAACAGGGGGGGGGAGCTGTTTTTT

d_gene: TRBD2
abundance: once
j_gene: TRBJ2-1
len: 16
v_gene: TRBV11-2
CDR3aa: CASSLVTSGGYNEQFF
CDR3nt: TGTGCCAGCAGCTTAGTTACTAGCGGGGGGTACAATGAGCAGTTCTTC

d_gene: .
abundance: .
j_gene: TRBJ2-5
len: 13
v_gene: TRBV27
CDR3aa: CASSGMAAETQYF
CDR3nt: TGTGCCAGCAGTGGTATGGCGGCAGAGACCCAGTACTTC

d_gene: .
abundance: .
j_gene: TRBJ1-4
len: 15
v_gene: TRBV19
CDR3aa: CASSIGGATNEKLFF
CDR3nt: TGTGCCAGTAGTATTGGAGGGGCAACTAATGAAAAACTGTTTTTT

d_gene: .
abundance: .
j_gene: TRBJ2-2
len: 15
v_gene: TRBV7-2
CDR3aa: CASSLAPGDTGELFF
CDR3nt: TGTGCCAGCAGCTTAGCGCCGGGGGACACCGGGGAGCTGTTTTTT

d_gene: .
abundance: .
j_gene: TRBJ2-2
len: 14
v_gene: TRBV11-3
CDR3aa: CASSLTGMTGELFF
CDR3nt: TGTGCCAGCAGCTTAACGGGAATGACCGGGGAGCTGTTTTTT

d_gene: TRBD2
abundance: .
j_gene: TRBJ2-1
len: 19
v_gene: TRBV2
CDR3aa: CASSGGASGGLSSYNEQFF
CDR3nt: TGTGCCAGCAGTGGCGGGGCTAGCGGGGGACTGAGCTCCTACAATGAGCAGTTCTTC

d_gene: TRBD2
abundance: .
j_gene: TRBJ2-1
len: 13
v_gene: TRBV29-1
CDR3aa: CSVDVGGNNEQFF
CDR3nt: TGCAGCGTTGACGTGGGGGGGAACAATGAGCAGTTCTTC

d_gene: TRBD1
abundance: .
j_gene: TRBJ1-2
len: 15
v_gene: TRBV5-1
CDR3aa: CASSPEDRMSYGYTF
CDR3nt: TGCGCCAGCAGCCCAGAGGACAGGATGTCCTATGGCTACACCTTC

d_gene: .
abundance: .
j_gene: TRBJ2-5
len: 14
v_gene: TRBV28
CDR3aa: CASSLAGSQETQYF
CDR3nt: TGTGCCAGCAGTTTAGCGGGGAGCCAAGAGACCCAGTACTTC

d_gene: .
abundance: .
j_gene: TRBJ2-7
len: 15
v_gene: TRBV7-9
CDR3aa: CASSPDMYPDYEQYF
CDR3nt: TGTGCCAGCAGCCCTGACATGTATCCCGACTACGAGCAGTACTTC

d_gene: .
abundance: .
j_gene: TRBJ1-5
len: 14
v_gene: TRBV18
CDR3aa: CASSRDLTNQPQHF
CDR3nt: TGTGCCAGCTCCCGGGACTTGACTAATCAGCCCCAGCATTTT

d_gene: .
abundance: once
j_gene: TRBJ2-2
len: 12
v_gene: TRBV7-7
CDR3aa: CAAGVNTGELFF
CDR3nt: TGCGCCGCCGGGGTGAACACCGGGGAGCTGTTTTTT

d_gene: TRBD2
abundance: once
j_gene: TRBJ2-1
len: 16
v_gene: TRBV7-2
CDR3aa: CASSLVGSSGSNEQFF
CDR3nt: TGTGCCAGCAGCTTAGTTGGGTCTAGCGGGAGCAATGAGCAGTTCTTC

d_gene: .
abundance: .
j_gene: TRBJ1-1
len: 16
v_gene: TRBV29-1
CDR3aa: CSVEGRPEGSDTEAFF
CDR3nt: TGCAGCGTTGAAGGCCGACCTGAGGGATCGGACACTGAAGCTTTCTTT

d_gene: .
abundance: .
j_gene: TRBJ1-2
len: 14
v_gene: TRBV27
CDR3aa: CASSFGGRNYGYTF
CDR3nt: TGTGCCAGCAGTTTCGGGGGGCGCAACTATGGCTACACCTTC

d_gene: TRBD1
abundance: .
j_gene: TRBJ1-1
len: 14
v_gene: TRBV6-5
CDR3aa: CASSRRQGSTEAFF
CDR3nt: TGTGCCAGCAGCCGAAGACAGGGGAGCACTGAAGCTTTCTTT

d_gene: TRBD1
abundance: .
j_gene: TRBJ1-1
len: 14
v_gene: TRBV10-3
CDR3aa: CAIKARQGYTEAFF
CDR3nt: TGTGCCATCAAAGCCCGACAGGGGTACACTGAAGCTTTCTTT

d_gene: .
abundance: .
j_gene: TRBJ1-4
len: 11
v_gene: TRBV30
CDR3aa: CAWPTRGKLFF
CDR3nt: TGTGCCTGGCCGACAAGGGGAAAACTGTTTTTT

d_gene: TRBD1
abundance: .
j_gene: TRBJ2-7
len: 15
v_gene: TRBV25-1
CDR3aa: CASSDPAGTGYEQYF
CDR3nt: TGTGCCAGCAGTGACCCAGCCGGGACAGGGTACGAGCAGTACTTC

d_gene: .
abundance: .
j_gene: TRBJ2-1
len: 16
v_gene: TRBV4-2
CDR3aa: CASSQEGGAGPSEQFF
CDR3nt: TGTGCCAGCAGCCAAGAGGGGGGGGCAGGACCCAGTGAGCAGTTCTTC

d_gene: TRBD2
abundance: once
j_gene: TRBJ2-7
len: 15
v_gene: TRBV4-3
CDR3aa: CASSQYSGGRYEQYF
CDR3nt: TGCGCCAGCAGCCAATATAGCGGGGGAAGGTACGAGCAGTACTTC

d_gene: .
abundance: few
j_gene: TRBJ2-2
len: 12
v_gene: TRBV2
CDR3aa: CASSGDTGELFF
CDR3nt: TGTGCCAGCTCCGGGGACACCGGGGAGCTGTTTTTT

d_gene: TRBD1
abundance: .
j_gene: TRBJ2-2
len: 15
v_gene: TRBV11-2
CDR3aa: CASSLRGQGIGELFF
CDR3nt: TGTGCCAGCAGCCTGCGGGGACAGGGCATCGGGGAGCTGTTTTTT

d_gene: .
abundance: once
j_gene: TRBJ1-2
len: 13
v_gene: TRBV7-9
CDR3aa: CASSLAGGNGYTF
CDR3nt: TGTGCCAGCAGCTTAGCGGGGGGGAATGGCTACACCTTC

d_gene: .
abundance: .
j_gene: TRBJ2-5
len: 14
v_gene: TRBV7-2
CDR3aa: CASSKPPGLETQYF
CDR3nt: TGTGCCAGCAGCAAACCCCCAGGGTTGGAGACCCAGTACTTC

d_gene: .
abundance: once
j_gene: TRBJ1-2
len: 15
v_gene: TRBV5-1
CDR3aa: CASSLRGRAYYGYTF
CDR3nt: TGCGCCAGCAGCTTGCGAGGCAGGGCTTACTATGGCTACACCTTC

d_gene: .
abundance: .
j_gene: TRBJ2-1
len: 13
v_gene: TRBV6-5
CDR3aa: CASRPTGTHEQFF
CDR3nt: TGTGCCAGCAGGCCCACAGGGACCCATGAGCAGTTCTTC

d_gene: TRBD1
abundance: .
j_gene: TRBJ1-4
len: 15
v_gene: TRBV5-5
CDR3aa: CASTLQGATNEKLFF
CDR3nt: TGTGCCAGCACCCTACAGGGGGCAACTAATGAAAAACTGTTTTTT

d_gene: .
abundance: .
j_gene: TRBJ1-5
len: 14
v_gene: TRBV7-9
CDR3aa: CASSPSGGNQPQHF
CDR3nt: TGTGCCAGCAGCCCAAGCGGGGGCAATCAGCCCCAGCATTTT

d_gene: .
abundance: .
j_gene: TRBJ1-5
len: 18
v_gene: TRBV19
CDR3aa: CASSKAPIQGYSNQPQHF
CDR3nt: TGTGCCAGTAGTAAGGCCCCGATACAGGGCTATAGCAATCAGCCCCAGCATTTT

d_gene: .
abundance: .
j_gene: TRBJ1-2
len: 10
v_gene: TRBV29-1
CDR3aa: CSVPGDRYTF
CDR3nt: TGCAGCGTCCCGGGGGACCGCTACACCTTC

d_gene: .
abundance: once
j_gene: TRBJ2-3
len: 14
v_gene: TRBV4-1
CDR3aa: CASSEELGTSAQYF
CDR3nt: TGCGCCAGCAGCGAAGAACTAGGCACTAGTGCGCAGTATTTT

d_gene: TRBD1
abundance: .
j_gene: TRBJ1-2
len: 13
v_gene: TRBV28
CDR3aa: CASRDRGNYGYTF
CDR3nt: TGTGCCAGCAGGGACAGGGGTAACTATGGCTACACCTTC

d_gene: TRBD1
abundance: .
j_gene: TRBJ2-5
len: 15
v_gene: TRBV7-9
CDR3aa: CASSFRGTGDETQYF
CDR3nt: TGTGCCAGCAGCTTTAGGGGGACAGGGGATGAGACCCAGTACTTC

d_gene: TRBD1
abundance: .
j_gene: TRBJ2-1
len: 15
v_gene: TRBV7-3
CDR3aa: CASSLGQGEGNEQFF
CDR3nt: TGTGCCAGCAGCTTGGGACAGGGAGAGGGAAATGAGCAGTTCTTC

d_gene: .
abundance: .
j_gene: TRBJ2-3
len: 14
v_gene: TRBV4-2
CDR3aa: CASSQEHGTDTQYF
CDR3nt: TGTGCCAGCAGCCAAGAACACGGCACAGATACGCAGTATTTT

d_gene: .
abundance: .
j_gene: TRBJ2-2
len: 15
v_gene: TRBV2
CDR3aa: CASSWRQLNTGELFF
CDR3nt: TGTGCCAGCAGTTGGAGACAGTTGAACACCGGGGAGCTGTTTTTT

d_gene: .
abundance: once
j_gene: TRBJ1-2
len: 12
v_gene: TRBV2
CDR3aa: CASRGADYGYTF
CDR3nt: TGTGCCAGTAGGGGTGCGGACTATGGCTACACCTTC

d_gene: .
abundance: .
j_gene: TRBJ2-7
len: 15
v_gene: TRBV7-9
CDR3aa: CASSRTAGAVYEQYF
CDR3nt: TGTGCCAGCAGCCGAACAGCAGGGGCCGTCTACGAGCAGTACTTC

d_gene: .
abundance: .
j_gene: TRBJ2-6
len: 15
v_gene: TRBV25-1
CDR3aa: CASSDDRSGANVLTF
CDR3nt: TGTGCCAGCAGTGACGACAGGTCCGGGGCCAACGTCCTGACTTTC

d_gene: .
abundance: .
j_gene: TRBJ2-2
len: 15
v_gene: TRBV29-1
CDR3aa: CSVEVSGTNTGELFF
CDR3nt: TGCAGCGTTGAAGTGTCAGGGACGAACACCGGGGAGCTGTTTTTT

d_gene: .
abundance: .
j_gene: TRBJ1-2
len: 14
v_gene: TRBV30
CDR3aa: CAWRHAQLYYGYTF
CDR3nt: TGTGCCTGGAGGCACGCACAGTTATACTATGGCTACACCTTC

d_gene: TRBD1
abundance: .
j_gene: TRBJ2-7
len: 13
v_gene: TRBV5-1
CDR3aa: CASGRDRGYEQYF
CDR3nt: TGCGCCAGCGGTAGGGACAGGGGTTACGAGCAGTACTTC

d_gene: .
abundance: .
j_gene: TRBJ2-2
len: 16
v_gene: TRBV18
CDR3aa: CASSLSGTKNTGELFF
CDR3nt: TGTGCCAGCTCATTATCCGGGACAAAGAACACCGGGGAGCTGTTTTTT

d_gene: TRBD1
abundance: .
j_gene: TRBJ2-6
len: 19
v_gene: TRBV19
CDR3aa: CASFSPDRGRLTGANVLTF
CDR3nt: TGTGCCAGTTTCTCACCCGACAGGGGGAGACTTACTGGGGCCAACGTCCTGACTTTC

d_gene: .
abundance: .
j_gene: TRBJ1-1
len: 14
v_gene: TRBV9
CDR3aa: CASSGTQGNTEAFF
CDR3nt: TGTGCCAGCAGCGGGACCCAGGGGAACACTGAAGCTTTCTTT